This entry concerns a single T cell receptor (beta chain). Its antigen is unidentified. This entry comes from a study of tumor-infiltrating lymphocytes in primary liver carcinoma. Study as a whole: Each participant had primary liver carcinoma, and surgical resection was the treatment. Patients of both sexes were 30 to 69 years old. Between about 4 and 11 cm across, the tumors were all of stage T1-T3 N0M0. Study-level findings and limits: Less overlap was seen in tumor-adjacent and tumor-blood pairs than in tumor region pairs.

With 500 ng total RNA as template and a constant-region primer, TCR beta cDNA was made. Libraries covering TCR beta were generated through three nested multiplex PCR rounds (using a slightly modified ARM-PCR). TCRdb processed the multiplex PCR reads anew with MiXCR; each CDR3 protein has one entry. In the table there are about 200,000 distinct CDR3 sequences, 65% of which are singletons. Germline DNA was extracted too, while blood RNA derived from unsorted whole blood. Sequenced: peripheral blood. The receptor comes from a woman aged 55-69 years with primary liver carcinoma and hepatitis B virus infection.

The CDR3 loop reads CSVEWSSSGYNEQFF. In DNA form, the CDR3 reads TGCAGCGTTGAATGGTCGTCTAGCGGATACAATGAGCAGTTCTTC. This chain links TRBV29-1 with TRBJ2-1; 7 positions agree with TRBD2. V gave up 2 bases and J gave up 4 bases; unmatched junction bases: 8. This CDR3 comprises 15 residues. In germline, CDR1 is SQVTM, CDR2 ANQGSEA.